The 26 T cell receptor beta chains reported below all come from one sample, sequenced in a study of blood T cell repertoires in COVID-19. Some clones are missing from TCRdb's copy, which holds only in-frame ones; the method was immunoSEQ multiplex PCR. Found here are roughly 200,000 clones, over 80% of them singletons; the top ten hold roughly 1.2%. Sequenced: PBMCs or T cells enriched from blood (not recorded which). These receptor sequences come from a man aged 25 to 40 who had recovered from COVID-19.

The genes are TRBV4-1 and TRBJ2-5; 10 nucleotides agree with TRBD2. CDR1 is MGHRA, CDR2 YSYEKL, per germline. This CDR3 has 15 residues. V trimming: 6 bases; J trimming: 5 bases; junction bases outside the gene matches: 9. In DNA form, the CDR3 reads TGCGCCAGCAGTATTAGCGGGGGGAGTTGGGAGACCCAGTACTTC. This encodes CASSISGGSWETQYF.

The chain has TRBV19 and TRBJ2-3; 12 bases line up with TRBD1. V lost 5 bases, J lost 3 bases, and 6 bases stayed unmatched. The CDR3 has 16 amino acids. CDR1 LNHDA and CDR2 SQIVND come from the germline V gene (reference sequence). CDR3: CASSRLGQGATDTQYF. CDR3 nucleotides: TGTGCCAGTAGTCGCCTGGGACAGGGGGCGACAGATACGCAGTATTTT. Full variable domain (remainder filled in from reference TRBV19 and TRBJ2-3): DGGITQSPKYLFRKEGQNVTLSCEQNLNHDAMYWYRQDPGQGLRLIYYSQIVNDFQKGDIAEGYSVSREKKESFPLTVTSAQKNPTAFYLCASSRLGQGATDTQYFGPGTRLTVL.

This chain connects TRBV14 to TRBJ2-7; D gene uncertain. Trimming shortened V by 0 bases and J by 3 bases, and 3 bases separated the two germline ends. Germline V gene data show CDR1 as SGHDN and CDR2 as FVKESK. The CDR3 runs 12 residues. The CDR3, as DNA: TGTGCCAGCAGCCAAGACGGCTACGAGCAGTACTTC. Translation: CASSQDGYEQYF.

This chain links TRBV15 with TRBJ1-3, with D possibly being TRBD1 (6 bases). V lost 1 base and J 2 bases, leaving 6 bases between the germline ends. Germline V lookup: CDR1 LNHNV, CDR2 YYDKDF (reference sequence). The CDR3 loop spans 14 amino acids. The CDR3 reads CATSRGTAGNTIYF. The CDR3 bases are TGTGCCACCAGCAGAGGGACAGCTGGAAACACCATATATTTT.

V usage is TRBV12-3 or TRBV12-4 and J usage is TRBJ1-2, with a tentative D call TRBD1 (5 bases). The CDR3 loop spans 13 amino acids. With 6 bases removed from V and 1 base from J, the gap between germline ends came to 9 bases. The CDR3 reads CASRDDSNYGYTF. The CDR3, as DNA: TGTGCCAGCAGAGATGACAGTAACTATGGCTACACCTTC.

The chain combines TRBV11-2 with TRBJ2-5; 12 bases agree with TRBD2. Looked up from germline, CDR1 is SGHAT and CDR2 is FQNNGV. V lost 5 bases to trimming and J lost 5 bases; unmatched junction nucleotides: 3. The CDR3 loop spans 14 amino acids. CDR3 amino acids: CASSASGGAETQYF. The CDR3 DNA reads as TGTGCCAGCAGCGCTAGCGGGGGGGCGGAGACCCAGTACTTC.

The chain combines TRBV7-9 with TRBJ1-4; 8 nucleotides align to TRBD1. V gave up 5 bases and J gave up 4 bases; unmatched junction bases: 3. The length of the CDR3 is 14 residues. From germline, CDR1 is SEHNR and CDR2 FQNEAQ (reference sequence). For the CDR3, the DNA is TGTGCCAGCAGCAGGACAGGGCTTAATGAAAAACTGTTTTTT. This codes for CASSRTGLNEKLFF.

This chain joins TRBV5-6 and TRBJ1-5; D call uncertain. Trimming stripped 2 bases from V and 2 bases from J, with 8 bases between. The CDR3 totals 14 residues. CDR1 SGHDT and CDR2 YYEEEE come from the germline V gene. CDR3 bases: TGTGCCAGCAGCTTAATGACTGGCAATCAGCCCCAGCATTTT. It codes for CASSLMTGNQPQHF.

The rearrangement joins TRBV6-6 to TRBJ2-7, with D possibly TRBD1 on 6 matching bases. This CDR3 has 13 residues. Germline V gene sequence: CDR1 MNHNY, CDR2 SVGAGI (reference sequence). The V gene lost 6 bases and the J gene lost 2 bases, with 11 bases spanning the gap. The CDR3 here is CASSLRTAYEQYF. CDR3 nucleotides: TGTGCCAGCAGCCTTCGGACAGCCTACGAGCAGTACTTC.

The genes are TRBV7-9 and TRBJ2-3; TRBD2 might be the D (6 bases). Deletions cut 4 bases from V and 0 bases from J, with 14 bases between. The CDR3 contains 16 residues. Germline-derived CDR1 and CDR2 are SEHNR and FQNEAQ (reference sequence). CDR3 coding DNA: TGTGCCAGCAGCTCGACGAAAAGCGGGAGCACAGATACGCAGTATTTT. It yields the protein CASSSTKSGSTDTQYF.

The chain employs TRBV4-1 and TRBJ1-6, with D possibly matching TRBD1 (6 bases). The CDR3 loop spans 14 amino acids. Germline-derived CDR1 and CDR2 are MGHRA and YSYEKL. V lost 4 bases, J lost 5 bases, and 9 bases lay in between. The CDR3 is CASSRDTDNSPLHF. The CDR3 nucleotides read TGCGCCAGCAGCCGGGACACTGATAATTCACCCCTCCACTTT.

The chain has TRBV10-3 and TRBJ2-2, with 8 bases matching TRBD1. CDR1 ENHRY and CDR2 SYGVKD come from the germline V gene. J was trimmed by 6 bases and V by 5 bases; bases with no gene match: 8. The CDR3 contains 15 residues. The CDR3 reads CAISHDRGRAGELFF. The CDR3 DNA sequence: TGTGCCATCAGTCACGACAGGGGAAGGGCCGGGGAGCTGTTTTTT.

V is TRBV27 and J is TRBJ1-6; TRBD1 agrees at 8 bases. This CDR3 region has 14 residues. The V gene's germline CDR1 is MNHEY and CDR2 SMNVEV (reference sequence). The trim removed 6 bases at V and 9 bases at J, leaving 7 bases unmatched. The CDR3 protein is CASSEKGQGSPLHF. DNA of the CDR3: TGTGCCAGCAGCGAAAAAGGACAGGGTTCACCCCTCCACTTT.

The rearrangement uses TRBV28 and TRBJ1-4; 9 bases match TRBD1. Germline V gene sequence: CDR1 MDHEN, CDR2 SYDVKM. With 5 bases clipped from V and 0 bases from J, the junction kept 1 base outside the gene matches. The CDR3 has 15 amino acids. DNA for the CDR3: TGTGCCAGCAGTCGGACAGGGGCAACTAATGAAAAACTGTTTTTT. Encoded protein: CASSRTGATNEKLFF.

The J gene is TRBJ1-2, the V gene TRBV7-9; 10 nucleotides agree with TRBD1. The ends lost 5 bases at V and 0 bases at J; junction bases unmatched: 6. The germline CDR1 and CDR2 sequences are SEHNR and FQNEAQ (reference sequence). The CDR3 runs to 16 residues. CDR3 sequence: CASSPGQGHSNYGYTF. The CDR3 DNA reads as TGTGCCAGCAGCCCGGGACAGGGGCACTCTAACTATGGCTACACCTTC.

The chain uses TRBV25-1 and TRBJ2-1, with 7 nucleotides matching TRBD1. The V gene's germline CDR1 is MGHDK and CDR2 SYGVNS. Trimming cost V 3 bases and J 5 bases; bases outside gene matches: 7. The CDR3 is 15 residues long. The CDR3 spells CASSETGWGHNEQFF. For the CDR3, the DNA is TGTGCCAGCAGTGAGACAGGGTGGGGTCACAATGAGCAGTTCTTC.

The chain links TRBV4-1 to TRBJ1-1; D unresolved. V was clipped by 1 base and J by 0 bases, with 15 bases between them. The CDR3 totals 17 residues. Germline values: CDR1 MGHRA, CDR2 YSYEKL. As DNA, the CDR3 is TGCGCCAGCAGCCAAGGATGGTTGGGCATGCTGAACACTGAAGCTTTCTTT. This sequence encodes CASSQGWLGMLNTEAFF.

As regards this clone: This sample includes further DNA sequences coding for the same CDR3. The V call is TRBV6-5, the J call TRBJ1-2, with TRBD1 as a possible D gene (5 bases). Trimming stripped 2 bases from V and 8 bases from J, with 6 bases between. Germline V gene sequence: CDR1 MNHEY, CDR2 SVGAGI. The CDR3 consists of 11 residues. CDR3 DNA sequence: TGTGCCAGCAGTTACAGGGGCGGCTACACCTTC. Protein product: CASSYRGGYTF.

V is TRBV4-1 and J is TRBJ2-7, with D possibly TRBD1 on 5 matching bases. The CDR3 is made up of 16 amino acids. V gave up 1 base and J gave up 3 bases, with 16 bases separating them. The germline V gene encodes CDR1 MGHRA and CDR2 YSYEKL. Here the CDR3 DNA reads TGCGCCAGCAGCCAAGCCTGGGGCAGGGCCCTCTACGAGCAGTACTTC. Translated: CASSQAWGRALYEQYF.

This clone was found once. This sequence joins TRBV7-2 and TRBJ1-1, with 12 bases fitting TRBD1. Germline V lookup: CDR1 SGHTA, CDR2 FQGNSA. The CDR3 has 15 residues. The ends lost 5 bases at V and 11 bases at J; junction bases unmatched: 12. DNA of the CDR3: TGTGCCAGCAGCCCCGGGACAGGGGGCATGTATAAGGCTTTCTTT. This codes for CASSPGTGGMYKAFF. Based on the CDR3 plus reference TRBV7-2 and TRBJ1-1, the full variable domain is GAGVSQSPSNKVTEKGKDVELRCDPISGHTALYWYRQSLGQGLEFLIYFQGNSAPDKSGLPSDRFSAERTGGSVSTLTIQRTQQEDSAVYLCASSPGTGGMYKAFFGQGTRLTVV.

The sample holds many counts of this clone. The V gene is TRBV2, the J gene TRBJ2-2; tentatively, D is TRBD2 (5 bases). This CDR3 has 15 residues. The germline V gene encodes CDR1 SNHLY and CDR2 FYNNEI. The germline V and J ends were trimmed by 4 bases and 1 base, with 10 bases remaining between them. CDR3 amino acids: CASSGRGRNTGELFF. The CDR3 bases are TGTGCCAGCAGTGGTAGAGGGAGGAACACCGGGGAGCTGTTTTTT.

This clone has only one observation. V gene TRBV19 combines with J gene TRBJ2-1; TRBD1 might be the D (6 bases). In germline, CDR1 is LNHDA, CDR2 SQIVND (reference sequence). V was trimmed by 6 bases and J by 8 bases, leaving 17 bases between them. The CDR3 is 14 residues long. The CDR3: CASRRGRGSDEQFF. The CDR3 DNA follows: TGTGCCAGTAGAAGGGGCAGGGGATCGGATGAGCAGTTCTTC.

The J gene is TRBJ2-2, the V gene TRBV20-1, with D maybe TRBD1 (5 bases). The CDR3 runs 14 residues. The germline V gene encodes CDR1 DFQATT and CDR2 SNEGSKA (reference sequence). V was clipped by 3 bases and J by 3 bases, with 11 bases between them. The CDR3 coding sequence is TGCAGTGCTAGTAGGCAGGGATACACCGGGGAGCTGTTTTTT. Translating it yields CSASRQGYTGELFF.

The chain carries TRBV3-1 (or the pseudogene TRBV3-2) and TRBJ1-5; a possible D gene is TRBD1 (6 bases). Trimming took off 4 bases at V and 6 bases at J, with 16 bases between the two ends. The CDR3 loop spans 15 amino acids. Germline CDR1 is LGHDT and CDR2 is YNNKEL (reference sequence). CDR3 residues: CASSPFGEGGQPQHF. CDR3 in DNA: TGTGCCAGCAGCCCCTTCGGGGAAGGGGGTCAGCCCCAGCATTTT.

The genes are TRBV7-2 and TRBJ2-1; D is possibly TRBD2 (5 bases). The CDR3 length is 14 residues. CDR1 is SGHTA, CDR2 FQGNSA, per germline. V lost 5 bases and J lost 4, with 12 bases in between. DNA for the CDR3: TGTGCCAGCAGCCTCTACGAGGGATACAATGAGCAGTTCTTC. It translates to CASSLYEGYNEQFF.

The CDR3 spells CSASFESGGYEQYF. CDR3 nucleotides: TGCAGTGCTAGTTTCGAATCAGGGGGCTACGAGCAGTACTTC. The chain joins TRBV20-1 to TRBJ2-7; 7 nucleotides match TRBD1. The trim removed 3 bases at V and 3 bases at J, leaving 8 bases unmatched. CDR1 is DFQATT, CDR2 SNEGSKA, per germline (reference sequence). This CDR3 is built from 14 residues.